One sample yielded the 15 T cell receptor beta chains listed below, sequenced in a study of OX40 agonist ivuxolimab in advanced cancers. Using immunoSEQ multiplex PCR, the repertoire was profiled, and TCRdb retains in-frame clones only, with some absent. The table lists tens of thousands of clones, 70% to 85% of them singletons. The source was CD4+ or CD8+ T cells sorted from blood, collected in a trial of the OX40 agonist ivuxolimab. These receptors were obtained from an adult with an advanced solid tumor such as melanoma, head and neck, liver or kidney cancer.

This chain joins TRBV4-2 and TRBJ1-5; D may be TRBD1 (5 bases). Looked up from germline, CDR1 is LGHNA and CDR2 is YNFKEQ. Trimming pared 3 bases from V and 4 bases from J, leaving 13 bases between. The CDR3 runs to 15 residues. As DNA, the CDR3 is TGTGCCAGCAGCCAGCACGGGGACGAGAATCAGCCCCAGCATTTT. Residues: CASSQHGDENQPQHF.

The chain employs TRBV7-3 and TRBJ2-3, with 8 positions matching TRBD1. Germline loops: CDR1 SGHTA, CDR2 FQGTGA. The CDR3 contains 15 residues. V shed 2 bases, J shed 0 bases, and the junction held 1 base outside the gene matches. CDR3 in amino acids: CASSLWTGSTDTQYF. The CDR3 nucleotides are TGTGCCAGCAGCTTATGGACAGGGAGCACAGATACGCAGTATTTT.

This clone was counted a few times. The CDR3 region has the DNA TGCGCCAGCAGCTTGGGACCCCTCCAGACGGCTTTCTTT. Protein sequence: CASSLGPLQTAFF. The rearrangement uses TRBV5-1 and TRBJ1-1; D is undetermined. This CDR3 contains 13 residues. From germline, CDR1 is SGHRS and CDR2 YFSETQ. V was trimmed by 0 bases and J by 11 bases, leaving 14 bases between them. Full variable domain (rest looked up from reference TRBV5-1 and TRBJ1-1): KAGVTQTPRYLIKTRGQQVTLSCSPISGHRSVSWYQQTPGQGLQFLFEYFSETQRNKGNFPGRFSGRQFSNSRSEMNVSTLELGDSALYLCASSLGPLQTAFFGQGTRLTVV.

CDR3 protein: CAILQELNTEAFF. CDR3 in DNA: TGTGCCATCCTACAGGAACTGAACACTGAAGCTTTCTTT. V and J are TRBV10-3 and TRBJ1-1; D possibly corresponds to TRBD1 (5 bases). This CDR3 region has 13 residues. Germline CDR1 reads ENHRY; CDR2 reads SYGVKD. Trimming shortened V by 8 bases and J by 0 bases, and 10 bases separated the two germline ends.

The table lists this clone with a count of one. The chain links TRBV14 to TRBJ2-5, with 9 bases lining up with TRBD2. The CDR3 is made up of 18 amino acids. CDR1 and CDR2 (germline): SGHDN, FVKESK. V lost 0 bases, J lost 5 bases, and 13 bases stayed unmatched. The CDR3 here is CASSQDPDLAGSEETQYF. In nucleotides, the CDR3 is TGTGCCAGCAGCCAAGACCCGGACCTAGCGGGGTCGGAGGAGACCCAGTACTTC. Combining the CDR3 with reference TRBV14 and TRBJ2-5 gives the whole variable domain EAGVTQFPSHSVIEKGQTVTLRCDPISGHDNLYWYRRVMGKEIKFLLHFVKESKQDESGMPNNRFLAERTGGTYSTLKVQPAELEDSGVYFCASSQDPDLAGSEETQYFGPGTRLLVL.

The genes are TRBV7-8 and TRBJ2-5; 11 positions agree with TRBD1. There are 15 residues in the CDR3. Losses at the gene ends were 5 bases for V and 7 bases for J; bases not matched to a gene: 9. Germline CDR1 reads SGHVS; CDR2 reads FQNEAQ. The CDR3 reads CASSKDRGPVRTQYF. The CDR3 DNA reads TGTGCCAGCAGCAAGGACAGGGGGCCTGTAAGGACCCAGTACTTC.

The chain carries TRBV11-3 and TRBJ2-7; 10 nucleotides agree with TRBD1. The CDR3 runs 15 residues. Per germline, CDR1 SGHNT and CDR2 YENEEA. J lost 5 bases, V lost 2 bases, and 6 bases had no gene match. CDR3 coding DNA: TGTGCCAGCAGCTTAAAGGGGACAGGGGACCACGAGCAGTACTTC. Protein: CASSLKGTGDHEQYF.

The chain combines TRBV7-2 with TRBJ1-5; D gene ambiguous. Germline-derived CDR1 and CDR2 are SGHTA and FQGNSA. The CDR3 runs to 13 residues. V lost 1 base, J lost 9 bases, and 10 bases lay in between. The CDR3 coding sequence is TGTGCCAGCAGCTTAGGGGGTAGTGCGCCCCAGCATTTT. Encoded protein: CASSLGGSAPQHF.

This clone was counted a single time. The chain combines TRBV5-1 with TRBJ2-3; D gene ambiguous. CDR1 SGHRS and CDR2 YFSETQ come from the germline V gene. Trimming took off 0 bases at V and 4 bases at J, with 3 bases between the two ends. This CDR3 is built from 12 residues. The CDR3 DNA reads TGCGCCAGCAGCTTGGGCTCAGATACGCAGTATTTT. Amino acids: CASSLGSDTQYF.

This clone was seen just once. The genes are TRBV5-5 and TRBJ2-5, with 10 bases identical to TRBD1. CDR1 SGHKS and CDR2 YYEKEE come from the germline V gene (reference sequence). With V trimmed by 4 bases and J by 2 bases, 5 bases remained unmatched. The CDR3 extends over 15 amino acids. In nucleotides, the CDR3 is TGTGCCAGCAGCCTCCGGACAGGGGGACAAGAGACCCAGTACTTC. It specifies CASSLRTGGQETQYF.

J is TRBJ1-5 and V is TRBV10-2, with TRBD1 matching over 8 bases. The CDR3 is made up of 15 amino acids. CDR1 WSHSY and CDR2 SAAADI come from the germline V gene. The V and J ends lost 2 bases and 5 bases, in that order; junction bases with no gene match: 5. The CDR3 loop reads CASSEATGGHQPQHF. Written as DNA, the CDR3 is TGCGCCAGCAGTGAGGCAACAGGGGGGCATCAGCCCCAGCATTTT.

The genes are TRBV11-2 and TRBJ2-3, with 8 bases that match TRBD2. The CDR3 sequence is 17 residues long. Looked up from germline, CDR1 is SGHAT and CDR2 is FQNNGV. V trimming: 1 base; J trimming: 4 bases; junction bases outside the gene matches: 10. The CDR3 reads CASSLAGGARGSDTQYF. CDR3 sequence (DNA): TGTGCCAGCAGCTTAGCCGGGGGGGCACGCGGGTCAGATACGCAGTATTTT.

The chain carries TRBV6-1 and TRBJ1-1; 7 nucleotides agree with TRBD1. CDR1 is MNHNS, CDR2 SASEGT, per germline. V dropped 5 bases and J dropped 7; count of bases not matched to a gene: 10. There are 14 residues in the CDR3. CDR3 protein: CASSSGQRRSEAFF. CDR3 DNA sequence: TGTGCCAGCAGTTCGGGACAGCGACGAAGTGAAGCTTTCTTT.

CDR3 region: CASSSAHYEQYF. The CDR3 nucleotides read TGTGCCAGCAGCTCGGCCCACTACGAGCAGTACTTC. V gene TRBV7-8 combines with J gene TRBJ2-7; no definite D call. V shed 4 bases and J shed 3 bases, with 7 bases lying between them. The CDR3 loop spans 12 amino acids. Germline CDR1 reads SGHVS; CDR2 reads FQNEAQ.

This clone has just a few counts. This chain uses TRBV7-2 with TRBJ2-7, with D unresolved. There are 14 residues in the CDR3. Germline lookup yields CDR1 SGHTA and CDR2 FQGNSA. The ends were cut back, 1 base at V and 3 bases at J, with 10 bases in the middle. The CDR3 sequence is CASSLGGISYEQYF. Written as DNA, the CDR3 is TGTGCCAGCAGCTTAGGTGGCATTAGCTACGAGCAGTACTTC.